The subject of this entry is one TCR beta chain. The antigen remains undetermined. This sample is drawn from a study of Ad26.COV2.S vaccination and SARS-CoV-2 variants. Profiling relied on immunoSEQ multiplex PCR, and the TCRdb table lists in-frame clones only, not all of them. The sample lists some 480,000 clones; around nine tenths were seen once. The treatment is: over 15 received Ad26.COV2.S at low or high dose, single or two shots; several received placebo; per-sample allocation not given. After the first vaccine or placebo injection, samples were drawn on day 63. Study findings and constraints: Vaccine recipients surpassed placebo recipients in spike-specific TCR breadth. A substantial breadth of spike-specific CD8+ and CD4+ T cell responses after vaccination has been reported. Total T cell responses were possibly underestimated by TCR breadth and depth analyses.

V was cut by 4 bases and J by 6 bases, with 13 bases left in between. CDR1 MNHEY and CDR2 SMNVEV come from the germline V gene (reference sequence). The CDR3 runs to 13 residues. Specimen: peripheral blood, collected in a trial of Ad26.COV2.S vaccine versus placebo. The chain joins TRBV27 to TRBJ2-7, with D hard to call. This clonotype was obtained from a person between 18 and 59 years old who received the Ad26.COV2.S COVID-19 vaccine or a placebo. The CDR3 nucleotides read TGTGCCAGCAGTTACAGTTTCCGGCTCGAGCAGTACTTC. Protein: CASSYSFRLEQYF.